Listed here is a single TCR beta chain. The target antigen is unknown. CD4+ T cells from unexposed donors were obtained before the COVID-19 pandemic (2011-2018). The cells were cultured for 10 days before CD4+ T cells were isolated. Cells permitting, SARS-CoV-2 S/N and four cold-coronavirus spikes were tested on unexposed-donor CD4+ T cells. The sample is drawn from a study of CD4 T cells in relation to SARS-CoV-2 and coronaviruses. In the study overall: After roughly 9 days of antigen culture, PBMC TCR beta CDR3s were sequenced. Crossreactive spike epitopes shared across donors were mapped to their HLA restriction.

Some clones are missing from TCRdb's copy, which holds only in-frame ones; the method was immunoSEQ multiplex PCR. The sample holds approximately 16,000 clones, around four fifths seen once. Trimming took 7 bases from V and 0 from J, leaving 16 bases between them. Germline V gene sequence: CDR1 LNHDA, CDR2 SQIVND (reference sequence). The CDR3 is made up of 17 amino acids. This receptor was obtained from a human donor in good health. The chain recombines TRBV19 with TRBJ2-6; D is perhaps TRBD1 (6 bases). The source material was CD4+ T cells from PBMCs, cultured in vitro. The CDR3: CASTAPDSISGANVLTF. DNA of the CDR3: TGTGCCAGTACCGCCCCGGACAGTATCTCTGGGGCCAACGTCCTGACTTTC.